The next 18 T cell receptor beta chains were all read from a single sample in a study of blood T cell repertoires in COVID-19. TCRdb's copy holds only in-frame clones and misses some; the assay was immunoSEQ multiplex PCR. The table has approximately 300,000 clones, approximately 90% seen once. The sequenced sample consisted of PBMCs or T cells enriched from blood (not recorded which). These receptors were collected from a woman between 25 and 40 years old who had been exposed to COVID-19.

The chain combines TRBV7-2 with TRBJ2-7, with 8 nucleotides matching TRBD1. Germline V lookup: CDR1 SGHTA, CDR2 FQGNSA. The CDR3 consists of 15 residues. Trimming cost V 4 bases and J 6 bases; bases outside gene matches: 11. Written as DNA, the CDR3 is TGTGCCAGCAGCTCGCGGACAGGGCCGTTCTCCGAGCAGTACTTC. Its protein is CASSSRTGPFSEQYF.

This clone was seen a few times. The rearrangement uses TRBV4-2 and TRBJ1-2; 8 bases line up with TRBD1. This CDR3 region has 13 residues. CDR1 LGHNA and CDR2 YNFKEQ come from the germline V gene. After removal of 0 bases from V and 8 bases from J, the junction contained 2 bases not matched to a gene. CDR3 in DNA: TGTGCCAGCAGCCAAGAGACAGGGGACGGCTACACCTTC. This codes for CASSQETGDGYTF.

This clone has just one count. J is TRBJ1-2 and V is TRBV14, with 9 bases matching TRBD1. V dropped 3 bases and J dropped 2; count of bases not matched to a gene: 13. Germline V lookup: CDR1 SGHDN, CDR2 FVKESK. The CDR3 runs 18 residues. CDR3 coding DNA: TGTGCCAGCAGCCAGAGCGGACAGGGGAAGTTTCTAAACTATGGCTACACCTTC. Translating gives CASSQSGQGKFLNYGYTF.

J is TRBJ2-7 and V is TRBV4-1; no definite D call. V was pared by 0 bases and J by 5 bases, with 8 bases between. This CDR3 region has 13 residues. CDR1 MGHRA and CDR2 YSYEKL come from the germline V gene. DNA of the CDR3: TGCGCCAGCAGCCAAGATCCAGGTAACGAGCAGTACTTC. This encodes CASSQDPGNEQYF.

The V and J genes are TRBV2 and TRBJ1-2, with TRBD1 matching over 7 bases. The J segment lost 7 bases and the V segment lost 6 bases, leaving 14 bases of the junction unmatched. CDR1 and CDR2 from the germline V gene are SNHLY and FYNNEI. This CDR3 has 15 amino acids. CDR3 in DNA: TGTGCCAGCAGACTGACCGGAGACAGGGTTTTTGGCTACACCTTC. It yields the protein CASRLTGDRVFGYTF.

This sequence joins TRBV6-6 and TRBJ1-5; a weak D match, TRBD1 (5 bases). The CDR3 spans 15 residues. Germline assignment: CDR1 MNHNY and CDR2 SVGAGI (reference sequence). Trimming pared 0 bases from V and 6 bases from J, leaving 12 bases between. CDR3 nucleotide sequence: TGTGCCAGCAGTTACTCGTTAGGGGTTGGTCAGCCCCAGCATTTT. Residues: CASSYSLGVGQPQHF.

This sequence joins TRBV6-4 and TRBJ2-1, with 14 bases fitting TRBD2. This CDR3 region has 15 residues. Trimming at V came to 3 bases and at J to 9 bases, leaving 4 bases not matched to a gene. Germline V lookup: CDR1 MRHNA, CDR2 SNTAGT. The CDR3 bases are TGTGCCAGCAGTGAGACTAGCGGGGGGGCGGGTGAGCAGTTCTTC. This gives the protein CASSETSGGAGEQFF.

This clone has only one observation. The rearrangement joins TRBV18 to TRBJ2-7; TRBD1 matches 9 bases. The CDR3 is 15 amino acids. With 6 bases clipped from V and 5 bases from J, the junction kept 11 bases outside the gene matches. Germline CDR1 is KGHSH and CDR2 is LQKENI. The CDR3 DNA reads TGTGCCAGCTCGTACTATACCGGGACAGGGAACGAGCAGTACTTC. This translates into CASSYYTGTGNEQYF.

CDR3 sequence (DNA): TGTGCCACCGCCGGGACAGGCCAAGAGACCCAGTACTTC. Translation gives CATAGTGQETQYF. The genes are TRBV19 and TRBJ2-5; 8 bases agree with TRBD1. The CDR3 is 13 amino acids. CDR1 is LNHDA, CDR2 SQIVND, per germline (reference sequence). Losses at the gene ends were 10 bases for V and 1 base for J; bases not matched to a gene: 5.

The chain couples TRBV9 to TRBJ2-7, with 7 bases lining up with TRBD1. CDR3 length: 15 residues. V dropped 3 bases and J dropped 6; count of bases not matched to a gene: 12. Germline V lookup: CDR1 SGDLS, CDR2 YYNGEE. The CDR3 bases are TGTGCCAGCAGCGCGGGGACGACAGGGCCGGGCGAGCAGTACTTC. Amino acids: CASSAGTTGPGEQYF.

The chain has TRBV23-1 and TRBJ1-2, with a possible D match to TRBD1 (6 bases). TRBV23-1 is assigned to the ORF class and has an uncertain function. This CDR3 region has 15 residues. V lost 2 bases and J lost 4, with 14 bases in between. DNA of the CDR3: TGCGCCAGCAGTCAACGCCCGGGACACCCCTATGGCTACACCTTC. It specifies CASSQRPGHPYGYTF.

The chain recombines TRBV19 with TRBJ1-6, with a tentative D call TRBD1 (6 bases). The CDR3 covers 15 residues. Trimming removed 0 bases at V and 4 bases at J, with 7 bases between. The germline V gene has CDR1 LNHDA and CDR2 SQIVND (reference sequence). CDR3: CASSIETGYNSPLHF. The CDR3 DNA reads as TGTGCCAGTAGTATAGAGACAGGATATAATTCACCCCTCCACTTT.

The chain has TRBV6-5 and TRBJ2-7; a weak D match, TRBD1 (7 bases). CDR1 is MNHEY, CDR2 SVGAGI, per germline. Deletions cut 4 bases from V and 7 bases from J, with 23 bases between. The CDR3 length is 16 residues. The CDR3 region has the DNA TGTGCCAGCAGTTCCGCGGGACAGCCAACGGGGATGGAGCAGTACTTC. Its translation is CASSSAGQPTGMEQYF.

The chain combines TRBV3-1 (or the pseudogene TRBV3-2) with TRBJ1-1; 7 bases agree with TRBD1. There are 13 residues in the CDR3. Germline lookup yields CDR1 LGHDT and CDR2 YNNKEL (reference sequence). V was pared by 4 bases and J by 10 bases, with 9 bases of the junction left unmatched. CDR3 DNA sequence: TGTGCCAGCAGCCGTACTCCCCGGGACAGAGCTTTCTTT. It yields the protein CASSRTPRDRAFF.

J is TRBJ1-1 and V is TRBV4-1; 7 nucleotides line up with TRBD1. The CDR3 is 16 amino acids. The germline CDR1 and CDR2 sequences are MGHRA and YSYEKL. With 3 bases clipped from V and 2 bases from J, the junction kept 9 bases outside the gene matches. The chain's CDR3 is CASSQTQTGKNTEAFF. The CDR3 DNA reads as TGCGCCAGCAGCCAGACGCAGACAGGGAAAAACACTGAAGCTTTCTTT.

CDR3 DNA sequence: TGTGCCAGCAGTTTCCCGGGAGATACGCAGTATTTT. Translation: CASSFPGDTQYF. The genes are TRBV27 and TRBJ2-3; D call uncertain. The V gene's germline CDR1 is MNHEY and CDR2 SMNVEV (reference sequence). The CDR3 totals 12 residues. Trimming pared 3 bases from V and 5 bases from J, leaving 6 bases between.

The CDR3: CASSPGLPLGDTQYF. The CDR3 DNA sequence: TGTGCCAGCAGCCCGGGACTGCCCCTAGGGGATACGCAGTATTTT. This chain joins TRBV7-7 and TRBJ2-3; maybe TRBD2 (6 bases). V lost 5 bases, J lost 6 bases, and 18 bases lay in between. Germline-derived CDR1 and CDR2 are SSHAT and FNYEAQ (reference sequence). This CDR3 has 15 amino acids.

This chain connects TRBV9 to TRBJ2-3, with TRBD2 identical over 7 bases. J lost 8 bases, V lost 6 bases, and 12 bases had no gene match. From germline, CDR1 is SGDLS and CDR2 YYNGEE. CDR3 length equals 14 residues. In DNA form, the CDR3 reads TGTGCCAGCACCCCGTACCGACTAGCTGGTACGCAGTATTTT. This encodes CASTPYRLAGTQYF.